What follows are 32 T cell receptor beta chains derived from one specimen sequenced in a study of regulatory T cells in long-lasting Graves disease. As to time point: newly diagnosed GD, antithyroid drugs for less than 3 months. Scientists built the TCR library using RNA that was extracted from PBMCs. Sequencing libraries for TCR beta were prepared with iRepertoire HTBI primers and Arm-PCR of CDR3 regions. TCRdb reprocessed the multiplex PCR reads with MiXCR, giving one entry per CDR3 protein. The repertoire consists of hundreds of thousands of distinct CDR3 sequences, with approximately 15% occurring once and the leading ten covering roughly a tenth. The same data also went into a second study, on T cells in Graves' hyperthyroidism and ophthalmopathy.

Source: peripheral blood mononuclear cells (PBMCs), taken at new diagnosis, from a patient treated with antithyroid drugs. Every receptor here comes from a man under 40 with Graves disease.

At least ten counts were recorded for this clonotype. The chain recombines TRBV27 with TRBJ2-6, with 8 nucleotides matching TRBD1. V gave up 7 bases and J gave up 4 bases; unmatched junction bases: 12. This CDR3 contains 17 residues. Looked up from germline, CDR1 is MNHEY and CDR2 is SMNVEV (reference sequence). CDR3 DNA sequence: TGTGCCAGCATGACGGACAGGGTGGTCTCGGGGGCCAACGTCCTGACTTTC. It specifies CASMTDRVVSGANVLTF. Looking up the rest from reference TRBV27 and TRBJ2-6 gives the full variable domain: EAQVTQNPRYLITVTGKKLTVTCSQNMNHEYMSWYRQDPGLGLRQIYYSMNVEVTDKGDVPEGYKVSRKEKRNFPLILESPSPNQTSLYFCASMTDRVVSGANVLTFGAGSRLTVL.

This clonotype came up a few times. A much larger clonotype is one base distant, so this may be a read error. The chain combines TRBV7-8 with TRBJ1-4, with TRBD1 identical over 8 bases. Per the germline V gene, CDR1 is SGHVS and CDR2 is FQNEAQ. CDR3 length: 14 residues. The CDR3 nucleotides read TGTGCCAGCAGCTACAGGACAGGGAGGGAAAAACTGTCTTTT. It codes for CASSYRTGREKLSF.

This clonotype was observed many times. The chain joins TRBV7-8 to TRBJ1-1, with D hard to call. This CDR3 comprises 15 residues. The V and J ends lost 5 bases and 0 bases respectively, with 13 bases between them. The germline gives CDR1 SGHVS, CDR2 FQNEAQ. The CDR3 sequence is CASSLREQMNTEAFF. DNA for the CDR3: TGTGCCAGCAGCCTCCGCGAACAGATGAACACTGAAGCTTTCTTT.

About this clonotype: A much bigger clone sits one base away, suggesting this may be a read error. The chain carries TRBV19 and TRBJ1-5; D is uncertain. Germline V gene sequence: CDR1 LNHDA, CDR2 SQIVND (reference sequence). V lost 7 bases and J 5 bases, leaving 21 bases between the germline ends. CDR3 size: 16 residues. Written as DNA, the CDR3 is TGTGCCAGTACTCGGGCCCCCCACGGCAGCGATCAGCCCCAGCATTTT. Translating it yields CASTRAPHGSDQPQHF.

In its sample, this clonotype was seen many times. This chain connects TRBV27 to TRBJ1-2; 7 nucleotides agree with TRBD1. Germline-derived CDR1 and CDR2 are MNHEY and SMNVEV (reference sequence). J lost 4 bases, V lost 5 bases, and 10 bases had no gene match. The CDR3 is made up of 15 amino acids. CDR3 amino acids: CASSLLGTAAYGYTF. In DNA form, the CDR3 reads TGTGCCAGCAGTCTCCTTGGGACAGCCGCCTATGGCTACACCTTC.

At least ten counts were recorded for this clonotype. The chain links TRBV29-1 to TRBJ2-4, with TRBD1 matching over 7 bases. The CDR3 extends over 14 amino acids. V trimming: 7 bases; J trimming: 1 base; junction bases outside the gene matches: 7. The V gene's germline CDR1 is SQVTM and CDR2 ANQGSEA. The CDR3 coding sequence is TGCAGCGCATCAGACAGGGAGGCCAAAAACATTCAGTACTTC. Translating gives CSASDREAKNIQYF.

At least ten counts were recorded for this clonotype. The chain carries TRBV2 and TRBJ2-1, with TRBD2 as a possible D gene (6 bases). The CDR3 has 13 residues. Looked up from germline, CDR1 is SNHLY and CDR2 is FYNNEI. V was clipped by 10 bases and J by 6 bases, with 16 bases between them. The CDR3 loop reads CATQGLAFNEQFF. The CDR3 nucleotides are TGTGCCACCCAGGGTCTAGCGTTCAATGAGCAGTTCTTC.

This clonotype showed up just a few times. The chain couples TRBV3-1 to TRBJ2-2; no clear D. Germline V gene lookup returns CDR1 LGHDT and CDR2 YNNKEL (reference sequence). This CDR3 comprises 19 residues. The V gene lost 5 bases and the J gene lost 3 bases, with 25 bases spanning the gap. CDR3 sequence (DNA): TGTGCCAGCAGCGCAAAGGGTGGTCGTTTAGGGTCTTACACCGGGGAGCTGTTTTTT. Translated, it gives CASSAKGGRLGSYTGELFF.

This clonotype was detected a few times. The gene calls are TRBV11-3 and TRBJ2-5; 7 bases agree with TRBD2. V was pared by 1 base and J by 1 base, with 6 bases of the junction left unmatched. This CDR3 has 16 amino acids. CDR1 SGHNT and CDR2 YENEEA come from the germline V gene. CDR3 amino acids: CASSLGVGGPQETQYF. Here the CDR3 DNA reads TGTGCCAGCAGCTTAGGGGTGGGAGGGCCCCAAGAGACCCAGTACTTC.

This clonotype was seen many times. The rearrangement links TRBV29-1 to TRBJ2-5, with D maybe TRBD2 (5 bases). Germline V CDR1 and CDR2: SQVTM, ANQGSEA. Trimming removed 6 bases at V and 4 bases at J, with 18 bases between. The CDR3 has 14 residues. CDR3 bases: TGCAGCGTGGCCTTTATCCGAGGGCGAGAGACCCAGTACTTC. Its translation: CSVAFIRGRETQYF. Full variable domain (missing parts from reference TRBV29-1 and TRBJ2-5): SAVISQKPSRDICQRGTSLTIQCQVDSQVTMMFWYRQQPGQSLTLIATANQGSEATYESGFVIDKFPISRPNLTFSTLTVSNMSPEDSSIYLCSVAFIRGRETQYFGPGTRLLVL.

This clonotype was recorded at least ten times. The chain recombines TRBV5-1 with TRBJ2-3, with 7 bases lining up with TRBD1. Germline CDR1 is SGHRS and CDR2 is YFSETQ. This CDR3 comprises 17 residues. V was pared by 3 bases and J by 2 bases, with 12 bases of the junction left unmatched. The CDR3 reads CASSWDRQTSFTDTQYF. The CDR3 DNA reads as TGCGCCAGCAGCTGGGACAGACAAACTTCCTTCACAGATACGCAGTATTTT.

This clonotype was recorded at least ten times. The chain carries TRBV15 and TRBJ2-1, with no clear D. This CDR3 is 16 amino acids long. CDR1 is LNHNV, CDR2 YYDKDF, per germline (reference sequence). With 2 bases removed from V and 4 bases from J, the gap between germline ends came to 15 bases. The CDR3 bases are TGTGCCACCAGCAGACAATTGGCCAACGTTTACAATGAGCAGTTCTTC. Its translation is CATSRQLANVYNEQFF.

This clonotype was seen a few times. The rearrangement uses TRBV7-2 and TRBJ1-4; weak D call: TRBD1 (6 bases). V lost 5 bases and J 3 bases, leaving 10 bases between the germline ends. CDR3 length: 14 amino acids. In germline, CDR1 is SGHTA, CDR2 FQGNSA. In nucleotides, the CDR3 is TGTGCCAGCAGCACCGGGACATCTAATGAAAAACTGTTTTTT. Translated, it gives CASSTGTSNEKLFF.

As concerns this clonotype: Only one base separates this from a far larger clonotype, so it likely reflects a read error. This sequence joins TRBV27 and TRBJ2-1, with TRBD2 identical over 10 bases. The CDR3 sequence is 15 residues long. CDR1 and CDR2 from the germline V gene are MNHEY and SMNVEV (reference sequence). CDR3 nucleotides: TGTGCCAGCAGTCCTGGACTAGCGGCCCACAATGAGCAGCTCTTC. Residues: CASSPGLAAHNEQLF.

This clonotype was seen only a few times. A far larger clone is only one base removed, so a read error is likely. In DNA, the CDR3 is TGTGCCAGCAGCTTAAGTGGGGCAGGGTACAATGAGCAGTTCTTC. This gives the protein CASSLSGAGYNEQFF. This chain uses TRBV7-3 with TRBJ2-5; D may be TRBD1 (5 bases). The closer fit of TRBJ2-1 to the DNA end suggests the J call may be wrong. The CDR3 extends over 15 amino acids. Looked up from germline, CDR1 is SGHTA and CDR2 is FQGTGA.

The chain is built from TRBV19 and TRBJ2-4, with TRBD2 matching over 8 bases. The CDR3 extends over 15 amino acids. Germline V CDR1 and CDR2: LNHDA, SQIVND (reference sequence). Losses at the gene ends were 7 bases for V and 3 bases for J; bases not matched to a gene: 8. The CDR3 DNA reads TGTGCCAGTACCCAACTAACTAGCGGCAAAAACATTCAGTACTTC. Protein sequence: CASTQLTSGKNIQYF.

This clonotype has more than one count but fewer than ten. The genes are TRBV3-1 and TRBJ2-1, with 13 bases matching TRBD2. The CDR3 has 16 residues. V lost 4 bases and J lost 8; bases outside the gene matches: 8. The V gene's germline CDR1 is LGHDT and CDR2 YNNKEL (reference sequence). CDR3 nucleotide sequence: TGTGCCAGCAGCCCTCACGGGACTAGCGGGGAGGATGAGCAGTTCTTC. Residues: CASSPHGTSGEDEQFF.

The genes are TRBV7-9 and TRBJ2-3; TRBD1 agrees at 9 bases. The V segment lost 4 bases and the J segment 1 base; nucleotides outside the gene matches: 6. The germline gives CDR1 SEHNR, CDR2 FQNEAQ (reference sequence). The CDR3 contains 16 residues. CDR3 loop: CASSSRQGGGTDTQYF. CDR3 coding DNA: TGTGCCAGCAGCTCTCGACAGGGGGGTGGCACAGATACGCAGTATTTT.

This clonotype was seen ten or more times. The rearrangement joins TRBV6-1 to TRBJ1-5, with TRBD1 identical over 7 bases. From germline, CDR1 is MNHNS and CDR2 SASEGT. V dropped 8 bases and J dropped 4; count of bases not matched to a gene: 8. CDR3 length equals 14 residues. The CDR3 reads CASATGTANQPQHF. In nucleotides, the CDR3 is TGTGCCAGCGCTACCGGGACAGCAAATCAGCCCCAGCATTTT.

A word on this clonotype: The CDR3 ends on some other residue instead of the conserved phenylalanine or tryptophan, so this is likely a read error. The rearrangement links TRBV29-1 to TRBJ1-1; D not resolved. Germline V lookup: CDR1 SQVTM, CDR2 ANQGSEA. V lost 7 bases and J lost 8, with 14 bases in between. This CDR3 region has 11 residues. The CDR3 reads CSGKNSREAFL. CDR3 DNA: TGCAGCGGTAAGAACTCGAGGGAAGCTTTCCTT.

The chain's CDR3 is CASSAGLAGRETQYF. The CDR3 nucleotides read TGCGCCAGCAGCGCGGGACTAGCGGGACGAGAGACCCAGTACTTC. The chain couples TRBV5-1 to TRBJ2-5, with 13 bases identical to TRBD2. J lost 4 bases, V lost 4 bases, and 4 bases had no gene match. CDR3 size: 15 residues. Per the germline V gene, CDR1 is SGHRS and CDR2 is YFSETQ. Variable domain in full (rest from reference TRBV5-1 and TRBJ2-5): KAGVTQTPRYLIKTRGQQVTLSCSPISGHRSVSWYQQTPGQGLQFLFEYFSETQRNKGNFPGRFSGRQFSNSRSEMNVSTLELGDSALYLCASSAGLAGRETQYFGPGTRLLVL.

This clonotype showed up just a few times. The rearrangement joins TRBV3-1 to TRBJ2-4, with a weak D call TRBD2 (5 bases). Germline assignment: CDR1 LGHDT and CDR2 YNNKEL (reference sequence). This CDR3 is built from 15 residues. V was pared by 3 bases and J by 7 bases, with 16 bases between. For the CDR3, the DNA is TGTGCCAGCAGCCACAATCGCCCGAGAGGGAACATTCAGTACTTC. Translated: CASSHNRPRGNIQYF.

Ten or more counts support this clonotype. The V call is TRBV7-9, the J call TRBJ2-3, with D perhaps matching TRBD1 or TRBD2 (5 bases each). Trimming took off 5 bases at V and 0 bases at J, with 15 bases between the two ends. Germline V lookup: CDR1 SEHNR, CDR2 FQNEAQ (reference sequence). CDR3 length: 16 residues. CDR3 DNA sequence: TGTGCCAGCAGCCGGTCGGGGCTTCTTAGCACAGATACGCAGTATTTT. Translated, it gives CASSRSGLLSTDTQYF.

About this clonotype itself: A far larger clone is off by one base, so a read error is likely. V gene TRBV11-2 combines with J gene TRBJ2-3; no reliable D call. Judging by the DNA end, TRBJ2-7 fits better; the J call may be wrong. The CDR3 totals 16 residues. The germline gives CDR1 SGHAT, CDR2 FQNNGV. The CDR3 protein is CASSLEVRRSYNEQYF. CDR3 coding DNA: TGTGCCAGCAGCTTAGAGGTACGGCGTTCCTACAATGAGCAGTACTTC.

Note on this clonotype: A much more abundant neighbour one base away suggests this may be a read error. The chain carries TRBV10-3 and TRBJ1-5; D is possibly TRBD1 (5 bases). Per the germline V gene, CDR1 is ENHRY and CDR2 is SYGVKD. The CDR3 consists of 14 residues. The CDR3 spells CAIGESWGGQPQHF. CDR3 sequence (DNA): TGTGCCATCGGTGAGTCATGGGGCGGTCAGCCCCAGCATTTT.

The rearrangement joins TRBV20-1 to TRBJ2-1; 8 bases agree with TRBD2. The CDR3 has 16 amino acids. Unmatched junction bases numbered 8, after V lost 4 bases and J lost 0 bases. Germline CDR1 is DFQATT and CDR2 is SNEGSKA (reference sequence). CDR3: CSAMAGRANSYNEQFF. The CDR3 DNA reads TGCAGTGCTATGGCCGGGAGGGCTAACTCCTACAATGAGCAGTTCTTC.

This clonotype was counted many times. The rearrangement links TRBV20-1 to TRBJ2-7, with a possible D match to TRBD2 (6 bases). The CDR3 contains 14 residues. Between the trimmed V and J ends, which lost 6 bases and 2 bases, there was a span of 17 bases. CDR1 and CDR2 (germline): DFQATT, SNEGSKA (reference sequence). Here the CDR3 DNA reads TGCAGTGCCAGGCGGAGGGTTGGAGCCTACGAGCAGTACTTC. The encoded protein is CSARRRVGAYEQYF.

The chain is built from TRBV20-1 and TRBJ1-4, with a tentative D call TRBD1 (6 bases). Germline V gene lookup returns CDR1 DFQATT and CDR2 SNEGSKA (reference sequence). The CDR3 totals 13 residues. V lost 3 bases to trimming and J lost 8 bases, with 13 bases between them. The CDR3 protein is CSASQGREEKLFF. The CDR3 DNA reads TGCAGTGCTAGCCAGGGGAGGGAAGAAAAACTGTTTTTT.

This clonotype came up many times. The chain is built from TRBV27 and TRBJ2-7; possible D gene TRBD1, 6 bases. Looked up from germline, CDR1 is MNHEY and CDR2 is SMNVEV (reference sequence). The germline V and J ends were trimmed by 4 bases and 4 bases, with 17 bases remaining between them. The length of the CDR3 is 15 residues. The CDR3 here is CASSSALQRGYEQYF. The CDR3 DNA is TGTGCCAGCAGTTCAGCTCTGCAGAGGGGGTACGAGCAGTACTTC.

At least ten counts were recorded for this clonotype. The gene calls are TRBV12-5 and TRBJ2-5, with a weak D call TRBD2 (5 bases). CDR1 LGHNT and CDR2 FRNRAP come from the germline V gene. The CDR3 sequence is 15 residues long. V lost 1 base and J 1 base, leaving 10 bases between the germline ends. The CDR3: CASGLGSGVQETQYF. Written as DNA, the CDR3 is TGTGCTAGTGGTTTGGGAAGCGGCGTCCAAGAGACCCAGTACTTC.

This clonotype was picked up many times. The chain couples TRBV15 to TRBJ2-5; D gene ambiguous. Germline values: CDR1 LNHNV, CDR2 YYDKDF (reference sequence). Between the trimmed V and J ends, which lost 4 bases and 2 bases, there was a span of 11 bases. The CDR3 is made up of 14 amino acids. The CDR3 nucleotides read TGTGCCACCAGCACATCAGTGATACAAGAGACCCAGTACTTC. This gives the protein CATSTSVIQETQYF.

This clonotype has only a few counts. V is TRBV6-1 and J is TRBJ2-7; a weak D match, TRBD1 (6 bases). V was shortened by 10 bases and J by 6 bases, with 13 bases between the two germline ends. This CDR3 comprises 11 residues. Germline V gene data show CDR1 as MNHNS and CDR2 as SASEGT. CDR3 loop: CAIGQQGEQYF. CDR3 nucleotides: TGTGCCATCGGACAGCAAGGCGAGCAGTACTTC.